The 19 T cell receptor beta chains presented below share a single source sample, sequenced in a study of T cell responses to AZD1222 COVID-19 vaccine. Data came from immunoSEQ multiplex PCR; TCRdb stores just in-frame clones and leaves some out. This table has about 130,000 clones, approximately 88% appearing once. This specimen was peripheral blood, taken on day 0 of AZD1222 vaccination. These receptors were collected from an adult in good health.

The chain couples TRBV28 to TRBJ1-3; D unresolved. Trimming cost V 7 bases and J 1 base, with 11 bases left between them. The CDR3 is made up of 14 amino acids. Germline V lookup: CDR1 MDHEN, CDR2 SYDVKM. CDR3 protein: CASTPGFSGNTIYF. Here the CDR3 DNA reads TGTGCCAGCACCCCGGGGTTTTCTGGAAACACCATATATTTT.

Written as DNA, the CDR3 is TGTGCCAGCAGGCCGGACACTTGGAGCAATCAGCCCCAGCATTTT. Encoded protein: CASRPDTWSNQPQHF. This chain joins TRBV6-4 and TRBJ1-5, with D perhaps TRBD1 (5 bases). This CDR3 region has 15 residues. V shed 6 bases and J shed 1 base, with 13 bases lying between them. Germline V gives CDR1 MRHNA, CDR2 SNTAGT.

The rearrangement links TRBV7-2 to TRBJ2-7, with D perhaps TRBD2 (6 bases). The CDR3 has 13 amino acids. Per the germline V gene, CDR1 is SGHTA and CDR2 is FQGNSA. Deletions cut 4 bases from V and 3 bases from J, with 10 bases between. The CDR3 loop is CASSSRRGYEQYF. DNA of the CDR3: TGTGCCAGCAGCTCCCGGAGGGGCTACGAGCAGTACTTC.

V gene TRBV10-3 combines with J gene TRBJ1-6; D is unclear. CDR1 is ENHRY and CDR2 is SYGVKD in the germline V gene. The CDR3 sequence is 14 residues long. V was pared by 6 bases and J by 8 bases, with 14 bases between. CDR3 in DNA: TGTGCCATCAGGGATCTTAACCTAGATTCACCCCTCCACTTT. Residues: CAIRDLNLDSPLHF.

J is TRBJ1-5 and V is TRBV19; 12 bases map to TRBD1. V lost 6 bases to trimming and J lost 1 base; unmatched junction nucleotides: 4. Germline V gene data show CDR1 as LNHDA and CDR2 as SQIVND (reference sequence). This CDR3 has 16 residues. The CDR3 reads CASRGQGAGSNQPQHF. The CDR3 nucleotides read TGTGCCAGTAGGGGACAGGGGGCAGGCAGCAATCAGCCCCAGCATTTT.

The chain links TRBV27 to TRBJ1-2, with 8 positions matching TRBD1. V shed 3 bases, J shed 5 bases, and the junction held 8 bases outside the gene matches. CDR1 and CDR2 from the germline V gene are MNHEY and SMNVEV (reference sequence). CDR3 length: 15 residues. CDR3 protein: CASSLKTGAGYGYTF. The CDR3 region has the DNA TGTGCCAGCAGTTTGAAGACAGGGGCAGGTTATGGCTACACCTTC.

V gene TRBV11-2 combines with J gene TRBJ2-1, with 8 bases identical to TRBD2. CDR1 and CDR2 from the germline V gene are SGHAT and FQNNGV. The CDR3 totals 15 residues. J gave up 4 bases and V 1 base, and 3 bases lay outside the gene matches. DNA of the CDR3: TGTGCCAGCAGCTTAGTGAGCGGGAGTTACAATGAGCAGTTCTTC. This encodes CASSLVSGSYNEQFF.

The chain's CDR3 is CASSLTGPEGEQYF. The CDR3 region has the DNA TGTGCCAGCAGCTTGACGGGACCCGAGGGCGAGCAGTACTTC. The chain employs TRBV5-5 and TRBJ2-7; D may correspond to TRBD1 or TRBD2 (5 bases each). Per germline, CDR1 SGHKS and CDR2 YYEKEE (reference sequence). This CDR3 has 14 amino acids. Trimming stripped 1 base from V and 6 bases from J, with 14 bases between.

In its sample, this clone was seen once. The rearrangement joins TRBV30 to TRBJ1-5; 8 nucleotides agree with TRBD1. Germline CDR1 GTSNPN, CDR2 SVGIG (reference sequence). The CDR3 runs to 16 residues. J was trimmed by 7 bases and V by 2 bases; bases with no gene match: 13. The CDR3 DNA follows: TGTGCCTGGAGTCCCAACTACGACAGGGGTGGCCAGCCCCAGCATTTT. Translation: CAWSPNYDRGGQPQHF. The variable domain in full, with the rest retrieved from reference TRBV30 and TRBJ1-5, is SQTIHQWPATLVQPVGSPLSLECTVEGTSNPNLYWYRQAAGRGLQLLFYSVGIGQISSEVPQNLSASRPQDRQFILSSKKLLLSDSGFYLCAWSPNYDRGGQPQHFGDGTRLSIL.

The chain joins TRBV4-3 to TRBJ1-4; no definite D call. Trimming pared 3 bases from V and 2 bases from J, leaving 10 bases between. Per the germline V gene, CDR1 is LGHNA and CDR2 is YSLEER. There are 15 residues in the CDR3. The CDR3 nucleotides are TGCGCCAGCAGCCACCGGGGAGGGACTAATGAAAAACTGTTTTTT. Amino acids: CASSHRGGTNEKLFF.

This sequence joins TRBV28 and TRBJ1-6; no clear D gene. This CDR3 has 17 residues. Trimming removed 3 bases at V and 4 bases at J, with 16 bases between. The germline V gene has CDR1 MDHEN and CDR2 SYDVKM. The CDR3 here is CASSLAGFTEYNSPLHF. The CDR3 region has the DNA TGTGCCAGCAGTTTGGCCGGTTTTACAGAGTATAATTCACCCCTCCACTTT.

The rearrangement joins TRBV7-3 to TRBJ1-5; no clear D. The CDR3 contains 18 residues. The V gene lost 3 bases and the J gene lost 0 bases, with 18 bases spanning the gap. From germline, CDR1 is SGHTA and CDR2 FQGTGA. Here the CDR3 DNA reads TGTGCCAGCAGCTTGCCCCGAGGGCGGCATATTAGCAATCAGCCCCAGCATTTT. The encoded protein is CASSLPRGRHISNQPQHF. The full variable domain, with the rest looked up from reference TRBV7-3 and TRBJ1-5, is GAGVSQTPSNKVTEKGKYVELRCDPISGHTALYWYRQSLGQGPEFLIYFQGTGAADDSGLPNDRFFAVRPEGSVSTLKIQRTERGDSAVYLCASSLPRGRHISNQPQHFGDGTRLSIL.

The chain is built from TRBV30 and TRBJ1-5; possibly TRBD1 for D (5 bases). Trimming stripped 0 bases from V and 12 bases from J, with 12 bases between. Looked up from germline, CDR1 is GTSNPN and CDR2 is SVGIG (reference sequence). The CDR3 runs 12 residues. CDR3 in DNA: TGTGCCTGGAGTGTAGTTGGGGGTTACCAGCATTTT. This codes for CAWSVVGGYQHF. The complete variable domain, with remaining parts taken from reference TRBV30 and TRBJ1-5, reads SQTIHQWPATLVQPVGSPLSLECTVEGTSNPNLYWYRQAAGRGLQLLFYSVGIGQISSEVPQNLSASRPQDRQFILSSKKLLLSDSGFYLCAWSVVGGYQHFGDGTRLSIL.

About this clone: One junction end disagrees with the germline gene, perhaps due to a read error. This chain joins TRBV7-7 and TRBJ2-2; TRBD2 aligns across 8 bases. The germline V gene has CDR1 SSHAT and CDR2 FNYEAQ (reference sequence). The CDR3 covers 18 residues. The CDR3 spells CASSAFGTSGENTGELFF. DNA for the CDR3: TGTGCTAGCAGCGCCTTCGGCACTAGCGGAGAGAACACCGGGGAGCTGTTTTTT.

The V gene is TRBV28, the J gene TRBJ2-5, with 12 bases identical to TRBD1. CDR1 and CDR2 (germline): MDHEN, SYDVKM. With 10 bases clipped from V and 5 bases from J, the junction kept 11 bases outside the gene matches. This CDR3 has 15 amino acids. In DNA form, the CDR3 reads TGTGCCACCCGGGACAGGGGGCTTTGGGGGGAGACCCAGTACTTC. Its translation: CATRDRGLWGETQYF.

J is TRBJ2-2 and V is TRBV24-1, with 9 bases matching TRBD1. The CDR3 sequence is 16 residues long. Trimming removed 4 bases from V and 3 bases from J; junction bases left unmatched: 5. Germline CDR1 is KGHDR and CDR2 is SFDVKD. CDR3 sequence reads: CATSDPGQGDTGELFF. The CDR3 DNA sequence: TGTGCCACCAGTGACCCGGGACAGGGTGACACCGGGGAGCTGTTTTTT.

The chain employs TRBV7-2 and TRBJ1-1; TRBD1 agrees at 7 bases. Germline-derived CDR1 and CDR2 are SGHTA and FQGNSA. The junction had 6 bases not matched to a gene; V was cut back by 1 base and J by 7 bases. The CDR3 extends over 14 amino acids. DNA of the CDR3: TGTGCCAGCAGCTTAGGCCAGGGGGAGGTTGAAGCTTTCTTT. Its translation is CASSLGQGEVEAFF.

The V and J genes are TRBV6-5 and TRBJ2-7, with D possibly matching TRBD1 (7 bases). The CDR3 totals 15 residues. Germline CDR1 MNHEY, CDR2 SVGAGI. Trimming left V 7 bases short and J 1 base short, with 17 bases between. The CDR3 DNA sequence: TGTGCCAGCATCTTAGGGGGCAGCGGGTCCTACGAGCAGTACTTC. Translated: CASILGGSGSYEQYF.

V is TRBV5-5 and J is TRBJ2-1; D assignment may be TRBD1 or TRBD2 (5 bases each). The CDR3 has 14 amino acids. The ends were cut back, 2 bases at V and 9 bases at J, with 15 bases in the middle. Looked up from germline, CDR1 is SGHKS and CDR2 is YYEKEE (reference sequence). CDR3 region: CASSFGTALGEQFF. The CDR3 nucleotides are TGTGCCAGCAGCTTTGGGACGGCACTAGGTGAGCAGTTCTTC.